This T cell receptor (beta chain) came from a study of T cells in narcolepsy. TCRdb's copy holds only in-frame clones and misses some; the assay was immunoSEQ multiplex PCR. This repertoire shows some 37,000 clones, about 85% found once; its top ten account for approximately 1.7%. The CDR3 length is 11 residues. In germline, CDR1 is MDHEN, CDR2 SYDVKM. V dropped 3 bases and J dropped 7 bases, with 6 bases sitting between them. Sequencing was done on a sample of CD45RA- memory CD4+ T cells from PBMCs. The origin of this receptor is a human donor with narcolepsy. The chain is built from TRBV28 and TRBJ1-1; D remains unclear. The CDR3 region has the DNA TGTGCCAGCAGTTTGGTCTTTGAAGCTTTCTTT. Amino acids: CASSLVFEAFF. The variable domain in full, completed from reference TRBV28 and TRBJ1-1, reads DVKVTQSSRYLVKRTGEKVFLECVQDMDHENMFWYRQDPGLGLRLIYFSYDVKMKEKGDIPEGYSVSREKKERFSLILESASTNQTSMYLCASSLVFEAFFGQGTRLTVV.